This TCR beta chain was identified in a study of cytomegalovirus exposure and HLA in healthy donors. General observations from the study: Rarity held for most TCR sequences, but there were some public TCRs that occurred in many donors. Excluded: some indistinguishable V segments such as TRBV6-2 and TRBV6-3. The authors confirmed in vitro that a few CMV-associated chains were specific for CMV antigens.

CDR1 SEHNR and CDR2 FQNEAQ come from the germline V gene (reference sequence). This CDR3 contains 17 residues. Trimming cost V 5 bases and J 3 bases, with 21 bases left between them. Researchers ran the PCR with 60 Vbeta and 13 Jbeta primers. Repertoires were generated with immunoSEQ multiplex PCR, while TCRdb's copy carries only in-frame clones and drops some. The table has some 91,000 clones, around 80% seen once. A word on this clone: Its target is not known.

Material for sequencing was PBMCs. This receptor was taken from a woman aged 60-70 years in good health and CMV-seronegative. This chain links TRBV7-9 with TRBJ2-3, with D maybe TRBD2 (7 bases). In nucleotides, the CDR3 is TGTGCCAGCAGCCAGCCTCCGGGGGGCCAGAAAACAGATACGCAGTATTTT. Its protein is CASSQPPGGQKTDTQYF.